The source of this T cell receptor (beta chain) is a study of cytomegalovirus exposure and HLA in healthy donors. The study, taken as a whole, reports: Analysis was carried out at a later point, and it linked a missense DCLRE1C variant to TCR beta V- and J-gene trimming. A later analysis by the authors found several of the most significant clusters apparently linked to common viral pathogens. Reported results showed that the classifier diagnosed cytomegalovirus status with high specificity and sensitivity.

PCR was performed using 60 Vbeta and 13 Jbeta primers. The protocol was immunoSEQ multiplex PCR, while the TCRdb copy is restricted to in-frame clones and leaves out a portion. The sample has under 250,000 clones; around 83% are singletons. Sampled while nominally healthy, donors likely had unrecorded immune exposures. As concerns this clone: Its target is not known.

With 8 bases clipped from V and 5 bases from J, the junction kept 12 bases outside the gene matches. The CDR3 totals 15 residues. CDR1 is LNHDA, CDR2 SQIVND, per germline (reference sequence). Material: PBMCs. The source of this sequence is a woman aged 40 to 50 in good health and CMV-seronegative. The V call is TRBV19, the J call TRBJ2-5; TRBD2 agrees at 9 bases. The CDR3 is CASGETSGLLETQYF. The CDR3 DNA reads TGTGCCAGTGGGGAGACTAGCGGTTTGCTGGAGACCCAGTACTTC.